The next 23 T cell receptor beta chains were all read from a single sample in a study of read filtering for tumor transcriptome and immune sequencing. The library was built from 400 ng RNA with molecular barcoded adaptors for alpha/delta and beta/gamma chains. TCRdb reanalysed the reads using MiXCR and keeps one entry per CDR3 protein. Here the sample spans some 130,000 distinct CDR3 sequences, approximately 13% being singletons. The sample taken for sequencing was a population of CD138-negative cells sorted from bone marrow. The receptors come from a donor at least 40 years old with multiple myeloma.

The sample holds many counts of this clonotype. This chain connects TRBV29-1 to TRBJ2-3; a weak D match, TRBD1 (8 bases). Trimming cost V 8 bases and J 5 bases, with 17 bases left between them. This CDR3 has 13 amino acids. Germline assignment: CDR1 SQVTM and CDR2 ANQGSEA. DNA of the CDR3: TGCAGCCCCCAGGGGGGGACAGGAGATACGCAGTATTTT. As protein: CSPQGGTGDTQYF.

This rearrangement joins TRBV30 to TRBJ2-7; D gene ambiguous. This CDR3 is 14 amino acids long. The V end was cut by 8 bases, the J end by 4 bases, with 21 bases between. Germline values: CDR1 GTSNPN, CDR2 SVGIG (reference sequence). The CDR3 reads CAVKGLKVSYEQYF. CDR3 nucleotide sequence: TGTGCCGTGAAAGGGTTAAAGGTGTCGTACGAGCAGTACTTC.

This clonotype was seen repeatedly, ten times or more. CDR3 sequence: CSARLQGQNTEAFF. The CDR3 DNA reads TGCAGTGCTAGATTACAGGGACAGAACACTGAAGCTTTCTTT. The chain is built from TRBV20-1 and TRBJ1-1; a possible D gene is TRBD1 (6 bases). Per the germline V gene, CDR1 is DFQATT and CDR2 is SNEGSKA (reference sequence). V was clipped by 2 bases and J by 1 base, with 11 bases between them. The CDR3 spans 14 residues.

This sequence joins TRBV20-1 and TRBJ2-7; TRBD1 aligns across 8 bases. V dropped 5 bases and J dropped 3; count of bases not matched to a gene: 3. In germline, CDR1 is DFQATT, CDR2 SNEGSKA (reference sequence). This CDR3 spans 12 amino acids. CDR3 in DNA: TGCAGTGCTGCGGACAGGGTCTACGAGCAGTACTTC. Translating gives CSAADRVYEQYF.

Remarks on this clonotype: This may arise from a read error, as a much more abundant clone is one base away. The chain combines TRBV4-1 with TRBJ1-1; D remains ambiguous. CDR1 is MGHRA and CDR2 is YSYEKL in the germline V gene. CDR3 length: 13 amino acids. The CDR3 coding sequence is TGCGTCAGCAGCCAAGAGAAGTTGACTGAAGCTTTCTTT. Amino acids: CVSSQEKLTEAFF.

This clonotype has just a few counts. The junction departs from the called germline gene at one end, perhaps through a read error. The gene calls are TRBV29-1 and TRBJ1-1; D not resolved. Germline values: CDR1 SQVTM, CDR2 ANQGSEA. The CDR3 extends over 13 amino acids. The CDR3 reads CSVEANGNTEAFF. CDR3 bases: TGCAGCGTTGAAGCGAATGGGAACACTGAAGCTTTCTTC.

The table lists this clonotype with many counts. The rearrangement joins TRBV5-1 to TRBJ2-1; no firm D call. Per the germline V gene, CDR1 is SGHRS and CDR2 is YFSETQ. Trimming pared 4 bases from V and 0 bases from J, leaving 14 bases between. This CDR3 comprises 16 residues. Here the CDR3 reads CASSLNSASSYNEQFF. As DNA, the CDR3 is TGCGCCAGCAGCCTTAACTCGGCTAGCTCCTACAATGAGCAGTTCTTC.

V usage is TRBV10-3 and J usage is TRBJ2-3, with 12 bases matching TRBD2. The CDR3 runs 15 residues. Germline V gene sequence: CDR1 ENHRY, CDR2 SYGVKD. Trimming removed 10 bases from V and 4 bases from J; junction bases left unmatched: 9. The CDR3 loop is CASRGRLAGADTQYF. For the CDR3, the DNA is TGTGCCAGCAGAGGACGACTAGCGGGAGCAGATACGCAGTATTTT.

This chain joins TRBV7-2 and TRBJ2-1; no clear D gene. The CDR3 runs 17 residues. CDR1 and CDR2 (germline): SGHTA, FQGNSA. V dropped 1 base and J dropped 10 bases, with 23 bases sitting between them. The CDR3: CASSLVRSIFPYGEQFF. The CDR3 DNA is TGTGCCAGCAGCTTAGTACGTTCCATCTTTCCTTATGGGGAGCAGTTCTTC.

The table lists this clonotype with many counts. This rearrangement joins TRBV27 to TRBJ2-3; 9 nucleotides line up with TRBD2. The V segment lost 10 bases and the J segment 1 base; nucleotides outside the gene matches: 12. The V gene's germline CDR1 is MNHEY and CDR2 SMNVEV (reference sequence). This CDR3 is 16 amino acids long. CDR3 sequence (DNA): TGTGCCACCACCTCCCTTCGCGGGAGGGGCACAGATACGCAGTATTTT. This gives the protein CATTSLRGRGTDTQYF.

A note on this clonotype: Since a much larger clone is just one base distant, this may be a read error. The CDR3 carries no conserved terminal phenylalanine or tryptophan, so it likely arises from a read error. The chain couples TRBV6-1 to TRBJ2-7, with D hard to call. V was cut by 4 bases and J by 2 bases, with 12 bases left in between. This CDR3 spans 14 amino acids. From germline, CDR1 is MNHNS and CDR2 SASEGT. The CDR3 coding sequence is TGTGCCAGCAGTGTCCGGACCCAGACCTACGAGCAGTACCTC. This translates into CASSVRTQTYEQYL.

This clonotype was counted ten times or more. The V and J genes are TRBV28 and TRBJ2-1; the D gene is possibly TRBD1 (6 bases). In germline, CDR1 is MDHEN, CDR2 SYDVKM. This CDR3 comprises 18 residues. The V end lost 2 bases, the J end lost 5 bases, and 22 bases lay between the germline ends. CDR3 region: CASSLPVSGAYRDNEQFF. The CDR3 DNA follows: TGTGCCAGCAGTTTACCCGTATCAGGGGCGTACCGCGACAATGAGCAGTTCTTC.

About this clonotype itself: Since a much larger clone is just one base distant, this may be a read error. The V gene is TRBV7-6, the J gene TRBJ2-2, with 7 bases fitting TRBD2. CDR1 and CDR2 (germline): SGHVS, FNYEAQ. This CDR3 has 15 amino acids. The CDR3 spells CTSSRLAVNTGELFF. In nucleotides, the CDR3 is TGTACCAGCAGTAGACTAGCAGTAAACACCGGGGAGCTGTTTTTT.

In its sample, this clonotype was seen many times. V is TRBV28 and J is TRBJ2-1, with TRBD2 identical over 9 bases. CDR1 is MDHEN and CDR2 is SYDVKM in the germline V gene. The CDR3 totals 15 residues. V was clipped by 6 bases and J by 7 bases; unmatched bases: 10. The DNA of the CDR3 is TGTGCCAGCAGCCGTGGACTAGCGCGAGAGAATGAGCAGTTCTTC. Translation gives CASSRGLARENEQFF.

This clonotype has at least ten counts. The chain carries TRBV10-3 and TRBJ2-3, with 8 bases lining up with TRBD1. Unmatched junction bases numbered 1, after V lost 2 bases and J lost 0 bases. This CDR3 is built from 15 residues. In germline, CDR1 is ENHRY, CDR2 SYGVKD. DNA for the CDR3: TGTGCCATCAGTGAGGGACAGGGAAGCACAGATACGCAGTATTTT. It codes for CAISEGQGSTDTQYF.

This clonotype was counted many times. CDR3 sequence (DNA): TGTGCCAGCAGCCAAGTGTCCAGGGCCAGATTGAACACTGAAGCTTTCTTT. As protein: CASSQVSRARLNTEAFF. This sequence joins TRBV3-1 and TRBJ1-1, with a possible D match to TRBD1 (5 bases). The CDR3 is 17 amino acids. CDR1 is LGHDT, CDR2 YNNKEL, per germline (reference sequence). The V gene lost 1 base and the J gene lost 0 bases, with 15 bases spanning the gap.

The table lists this clonotype with many counts. This chain's CDR3 is CASSQRGGQGWADTQYF. CDR3 nucleotide sequence: TGTGCCAGCAGCCAAAGGGGAGGACAGGGATGGGCAGATACGCAGTATTTT. This chain links TRBV3-1 with TRBJ2-3; TRBD1 agrees at 8 bases. The junction had 11 bases not matched to a gene; V was cut back by 2 bases and J by 4 bases. The length of the CDR3 is 17 residues. The germline V gene has CDR1 LGHDT and CDR2 YNNKEL (reference sequence).

This clonotype was counted many times. This chain joins TRBV30 and TRBJ2-2; the D is unclear. This CDR3 is 13 amino acids long. V was pared by 3 bases and J by 4 bases, with 9 bases between. From germline, CDR1 is GTSNPN and CDR2 SVGIG (reference sequence). CDR3 in DNA: TGTGCCTGGAGAGGGTTTTTCACCGGGGAGCTGTTTTTT. This encodes CAWRGFFTGELFF.

This clonotype was recorded many times. This chain connects TRBV5-1 to TRBJ2-5; possibly TRBD2 for D (5 bases). CDR3 size: 14 residues. The ends were cut back, 2 bases at V and 4 bases at J, with 12 bases in the middle. Germline values: CDR1 SGHRS, CDR2 YFSETQ. CDR3 DNA sequence: TGCGCCAGCAGCTTACGTCCAGCGGCAGAGACCCAGTACTTC. Protein sequence: CASSLRPAAETQYF.

This clonotype was recorded many times. The chain links TRBV7-2 to TRBJ2-3; D is possibly TRBD1 (7 bases). The CDR3 runs 15 residues. With 6 bases removed from V and 5 bases from J, the gap between germline ends came to 18 bases. Germline V gives CDR1 SGHTA, CDR2 FQGNSA. The CDR3 loop is CASSPRRGQGDTQYF. CDR3 sequence (DNA): TGTGCCAGCAGTCCCAGGAGGGGGCAAGGAGATACGCAGTATTTT.

This clonotype was observed at least ten times. The rearrangement links TRBV9 to TRBJ2-2, with 10 bases identical to TRBD1. Trimming removed 4 bases from V and 4 bases from J; junction bases left unmatched: 7. This CDR3 spans 16 amino acids. Germline V gives CDR1 SGDLS, CDR2 YYNGEE. CDR3 in DNA: TGTGCCAGCAGCCGACAGGGGGCAACGGGCACCGGGGAGCTGTTTTTT. It yields the protein CASSRQGATGTGELFF.

Concerning this clonotype: This may stem from a read error, because a much larger clone lies one nucleotide away. The V and J genes are TRBV30 and TRBJ1-5; D remains unclear. The CDR3 is 13 amino acids. Germline V gene data show CDR1 as GTSNPN and CDR2 as SVGIG (reference sequence). The CDR3 sequence is CAWSGGFNQTQHF. CDR3 DNA: TGTGCCTGGAGTGGGGGTTTCAATCAGACCCAGCATTTT.

This clonotype was recorded many times. J is TRBJ1-1 and V is TRBV12-3 or TRBV12-4, with 9 nucleotides matching TRBD1. Unmatched junction bases numbered 9, after V lost 4 bases and J lost 0 bases. This CDR3 has 17 residues. The CDR3 region has the DNA TGTGCCAGCAGTTCCGCCGGGACAGGGTTCATGAACACTGAAGCTTTCTTT. Its protein product is CASSSAGTGFMNTEAFF.